Following are 11 T cell receptor beta chains from one sample sequenced in a study of identical twins. TCRdb itself ran the 5' RACE reads through MiXCR, one entry per CDR3 protein. The table lists about 890,000 distinct CDR3 sequences, roughly 12% of them singletons, with around 1.5% in the top ten. The same data also went into a second study, on yellow fever vaccine responses in identical twins.

The specimen was PBMCs. These receptors originate from a woman younger than 35 in good health.

This clonotype was recorded a few times. The chain recombines TRBV7-2 with TRBJ2-5, with TRBD2 as a possible D gene (6 bases). Germline CDR1 is SGHTA and CDR2 is FQGNSA. This CDR3 has 14 residues. V was shortened by 0 bases and J by 3 bases, with 8 bases between the two germline ends. CDR3 loop: CASSLAQREETQYF. In nucleotides, the CDR3 is TGTGCCAGCAGCTTAGCACAGCGGGAAGAGACCCAGTACTTC.

This clonotype has a handful of counts. V and J are TRBV9 and TRBJ2-1; 7 bases agree with TRBD2. J gave up 10 bases and V 0 bases, and 10 bases lay outside the gene matches. There are 15 residues in the CDR3. Germline lookup yields CDR1 SGDLS and CDR2 YYNGEE. CDR3 in amino acids: CASSVGEGPIPEQFF. CDR3 DNA: TGTGCCAGCAGCGTAGGGGAGGGCCCTATTCCGGAGCAGTTCTTC.

The chain carries TRBV19 and TRBJ2-3, with D possibly matching TRBD1 (5 bases). V lost 4 bases to trimming and J lost 4 bases, with 15 bases between them. Per the germline V gene, CDR1 is LNHDA and CDR2 is SQIVND (reference sequence). This CDR3 is 15 amino acids long. CDR3 sequence (DNA): TGTGCCAGTAGTAGTTGGGAACAGGCCGCAGATACGCAGTATTTT. Protein sequence: CASSSWEQAADTQYF.

V gene TRBV12-3 or TRBV12-4 combines with J gene TRBJ1-2; D gene unclear. Trimming removed 0 bases at V and 4 bases at J, with 9 bases between. The CDR3 has 14 residues. The DNA for the CDR3 is TGTGCCAGCAGTTTAGCGCAGAGCCGCTATGGCTACACCTTC. Residues: CASSLAQSRYGYTF.

This clonotype has more than one count but fewer than ten. The rearrangement links TRBV25-1 to TRBJ1-2; 7 nucleotides align to TRBD1. The V and J ends lost 2 bases and 5 bases, in that order; junction bases with no gene match: 5. This CDR3 has 14 amino acids. Germline CDR1 MGHDK, CDR2 SYGVNS. The CDR3, as DNA: TGTGCCAGCAGTGAAGTCCGGGACAGTTATGGCTACACCTTC. It translates to CASSEVRDSYGYTF.

This clonotype was detected once. The CDR3 reads CASSPSRDRGNRNEKLFF. DNA for the CDR3: TGTGCCAGCAGCCCCAGCCGGGACAGGGGTAATCGTAATGAAAAACTGTTTTTT. V usage is TRBV11-2 and J usage is TRBJ1-4; the match to TRBD1 covers 10 bases. Germline V gene data show CDR1 as SGHAT and CDR2 as FQNNGV. J lost 4 bases, V lost 5 bases, and 13 bases had no gene match. The CDR3 has 18 residues. The whole variable domain, remainder taken from reference TRBV11-2 and TRBJ1-4, is EAGVAQSPRYKIIEKRQSVAFWCNPISGHATLYWYQQILGQGPKLLIQFQNNGVVDDSQLPKDRFSAERLKGVDSTLKIQPAKLEDSAVYLCASSPSRDRGNRNEKLFFGSGTQLSVL.

This clonotype was seen only once. A much bigger clone sits one base away, suggesting this may be a read error. The chain combines TRBV5-1 with TRBJ2-1; no definite D call. The CDR3 totals 16 residues. Germline-derived CDR1 and CDR2 are SGHRS and YFSETQ. V was trimmed by 0 bases and J by 0 bases, leaving 10 bases between them. For the CDR3, the DNA is TGCGCCAGCAGCTTGGGACGGGCGAACTCCTACAATGAGCAGTTCTTC. This gives the protein CASSLGRANSYNEQFF.

The sample holds a few counts of this clonotype. This chain joins TRBV6-5 and TRBJ2-1, with 10 bases aligning to TRBD2. In germline, CDR1 is MNHEY, CDR2 SVGAGI. This CDR3 comprises 15 residues. Trimming removed 4 bases from V and 7 bases from J; junction bases left unmatched: 7. The CDR3 here is CASSFASGSLNEQFF. The CDR3 coding sequence is TGTGCCAGCAGTTTCGCTAGCGGGAGTTTAAATGAGCAGTTCTTC.

This clonotype was observed a few times. As DNA, the CDR3 is TGTGCCATCAGTGATAGCGGGGGCGGGTCCTACAATGAGCAGTTCTTC. Amino acids: CAISDSGGGSYNEQFF. V is TRBV10-3 and J is TRBJ2-1; 9 bases match TRBD2. The CDR3 extends over 16 amino acids. Unmatched junction bases numbered 4, after V lost 3 bases and J lost 1 base. The germline V gene encodes CDR1 ENHRY and CDR2 SYGVKD.

This clonotype was found many times. CDR3 loop: CASSLRRGGEQYF. As DNA, the CDR3 is TGTGCCAGCAGTTTAAGACGGGGTGGTGAGCAGTACTTC. The chain employs TRBV12-3 or TRBV12-4 and TRBJ2-7; D is possibly TRBD2 (5 bases). This CDR3 is 13 amino acids long. V was shortened by 2 bases and J by 7 bases, with 12 bases between the two germline ends.

This rearrangement joins TRBV20-1 to TRBJ2-7; D is undetermined. Trimming cost V 7 bases and J 2 bases, with 9 bases left between them. The CDR3 sequence is 11 residues long. Per the germline V gene, CDR1 is DFQATT and CDR2 is SNEGSKA (reference sequence). CDR3 sequence reads: CSVGVTYEQYV. The CDR3 region has the DNA TGCAGTGTGGGTGTCACCTACGAGCAGTACGTC.